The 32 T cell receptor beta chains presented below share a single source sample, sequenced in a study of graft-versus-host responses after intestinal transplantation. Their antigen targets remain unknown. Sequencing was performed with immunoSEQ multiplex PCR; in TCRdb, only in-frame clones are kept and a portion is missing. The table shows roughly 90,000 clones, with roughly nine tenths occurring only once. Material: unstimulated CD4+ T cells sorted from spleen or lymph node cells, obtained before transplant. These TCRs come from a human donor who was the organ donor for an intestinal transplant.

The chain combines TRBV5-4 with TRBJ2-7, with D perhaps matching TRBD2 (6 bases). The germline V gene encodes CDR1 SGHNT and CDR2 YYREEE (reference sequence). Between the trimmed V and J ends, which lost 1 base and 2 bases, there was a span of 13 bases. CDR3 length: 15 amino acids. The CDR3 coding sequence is TGTGCCAGCAGCTTGAGGACGGGGGAAACCTACGAGCAGTACTTC. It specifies CASSLRTGETYEQYF.

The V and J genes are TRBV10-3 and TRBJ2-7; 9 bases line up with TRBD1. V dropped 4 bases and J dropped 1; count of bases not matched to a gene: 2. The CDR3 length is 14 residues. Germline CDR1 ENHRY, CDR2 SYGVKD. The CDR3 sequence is CAISGQGVSYEQYF. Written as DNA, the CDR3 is TGTGCCATCAGTGGACAGGGGGTTTCCTACGAGCAGTACTTC.

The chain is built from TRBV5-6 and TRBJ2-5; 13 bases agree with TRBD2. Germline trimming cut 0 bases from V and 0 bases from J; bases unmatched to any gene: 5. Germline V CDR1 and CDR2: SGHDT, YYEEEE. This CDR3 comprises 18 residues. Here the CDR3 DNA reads TGTGCCAGCAGCTTGGTTTTCGGACTAGCGGGGGACCAAGAGACCCAGTACTTC. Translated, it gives CASSLVFGLAGDQETQYF.

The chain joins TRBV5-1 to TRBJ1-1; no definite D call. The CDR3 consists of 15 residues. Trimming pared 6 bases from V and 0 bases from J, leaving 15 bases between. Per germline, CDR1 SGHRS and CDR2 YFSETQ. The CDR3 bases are TGCGCCAGCACCCATCAGGCGGGGATGAACACTGAAGCTTTCTTT. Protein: CASTHQAGMNTEAFF.

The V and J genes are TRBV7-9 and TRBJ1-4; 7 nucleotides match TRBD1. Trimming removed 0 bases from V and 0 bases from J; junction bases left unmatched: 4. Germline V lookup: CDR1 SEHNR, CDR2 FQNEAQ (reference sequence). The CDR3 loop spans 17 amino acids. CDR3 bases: TGTGCCAGCAGCTTAGCTGGAGGGGGCGCAACTAATGAAAAACTGTTTTTT. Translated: CASSLAGGGATNEKLFF.

CDR3 nucleotides: TGTGCCAGCAGCTTGAGGGACAGCTACACTGAAGCTTTCTTT. Amino acids: CASSLRDSYTEAFF. The chain is built from TRBV5-4 and TRBJ1-1, with 7 bases lining up with TRBD1. CDR1 SGHNT and CDR2 YYREEE come from the germline V gene (reference sequence). The CDR3 has 14 residues. The trim removed 1 base at V and 3 bases at J, leaving 3 bases unmatched.

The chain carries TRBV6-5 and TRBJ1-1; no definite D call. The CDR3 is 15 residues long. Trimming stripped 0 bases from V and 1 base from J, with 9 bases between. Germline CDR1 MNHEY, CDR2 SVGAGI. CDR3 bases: TGTGCCAGCAGTTACTCGGGCAAAGGGAACACTGAAGCTTTCTTT. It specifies CASSYSGKGNTEAFF.

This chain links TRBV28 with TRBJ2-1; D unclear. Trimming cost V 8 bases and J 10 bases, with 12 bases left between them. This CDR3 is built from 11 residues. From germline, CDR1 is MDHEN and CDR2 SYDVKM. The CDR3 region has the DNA TGTGCCAGCCGTAGAAGTTGGGAGCAGTTCTTC. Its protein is CASRRSWEQFF.

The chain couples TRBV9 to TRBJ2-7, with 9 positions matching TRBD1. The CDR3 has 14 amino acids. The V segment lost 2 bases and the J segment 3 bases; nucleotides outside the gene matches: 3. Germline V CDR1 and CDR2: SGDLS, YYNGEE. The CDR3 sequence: CASSVGQGLYEQYF. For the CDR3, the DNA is TGTGCCAGCAGCGTGGGACAGGGCCTCTACGAGCAGTACTTC.

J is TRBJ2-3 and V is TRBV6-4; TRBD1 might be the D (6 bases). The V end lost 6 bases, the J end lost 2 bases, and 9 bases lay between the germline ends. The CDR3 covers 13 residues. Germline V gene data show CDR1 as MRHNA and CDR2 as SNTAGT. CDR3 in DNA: TGTGCCAGCAGGGGACATAACACAGATACGCAGTATTTT. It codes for CASRGHNTDTQYF.

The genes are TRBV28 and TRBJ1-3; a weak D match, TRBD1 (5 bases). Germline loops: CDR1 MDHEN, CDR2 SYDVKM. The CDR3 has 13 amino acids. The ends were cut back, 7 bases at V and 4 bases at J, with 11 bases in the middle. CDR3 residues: CASTGRTGNTIYF. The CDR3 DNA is TGTGCCAGCACAGGGCGTACGGGAAACACCATATATTTT.

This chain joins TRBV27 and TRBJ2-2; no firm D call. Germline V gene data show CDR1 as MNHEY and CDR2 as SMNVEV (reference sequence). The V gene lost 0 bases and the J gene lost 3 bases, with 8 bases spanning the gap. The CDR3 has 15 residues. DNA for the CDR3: TGTGCCAGCAGTTTATCCAAACGGTACACCGGGGAGCTGTTTTTT. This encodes CASSLSKRYTGELFF.

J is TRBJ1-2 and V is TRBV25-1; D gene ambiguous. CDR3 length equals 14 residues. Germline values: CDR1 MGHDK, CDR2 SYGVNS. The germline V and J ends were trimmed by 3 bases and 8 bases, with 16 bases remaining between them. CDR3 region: CASSEWQDEEGYTF. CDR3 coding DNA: TGTGCCAGCAGTGAGTGGCAGGATGAAGAAGGCTACACCTTC.

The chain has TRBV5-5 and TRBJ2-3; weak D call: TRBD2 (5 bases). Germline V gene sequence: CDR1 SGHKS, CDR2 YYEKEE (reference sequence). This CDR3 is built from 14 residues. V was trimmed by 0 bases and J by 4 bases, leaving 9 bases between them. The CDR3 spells CASSLGPGADTQYF. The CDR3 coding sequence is TGTGCCAGCAGCTTGGGACCCGGGGCAGATACGCAGTATTTT.

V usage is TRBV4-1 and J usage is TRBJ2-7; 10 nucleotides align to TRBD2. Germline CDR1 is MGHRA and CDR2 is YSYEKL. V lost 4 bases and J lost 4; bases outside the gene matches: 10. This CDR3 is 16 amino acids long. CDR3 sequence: CASSPLAGAGFYEQYF. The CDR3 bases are TGCGCCAGCAGCCCCCTAGCGGGGGCGGGGTTTTACGAGCAGTACTTC.

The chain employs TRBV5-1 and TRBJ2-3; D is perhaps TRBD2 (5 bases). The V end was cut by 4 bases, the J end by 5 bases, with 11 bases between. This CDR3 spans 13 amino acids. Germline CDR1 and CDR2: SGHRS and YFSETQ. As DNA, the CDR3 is TGCGCCAGCAGCCAAGGACGGGGAGATACGCAGTATTTT. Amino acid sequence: CASSQGRGDTQYF.

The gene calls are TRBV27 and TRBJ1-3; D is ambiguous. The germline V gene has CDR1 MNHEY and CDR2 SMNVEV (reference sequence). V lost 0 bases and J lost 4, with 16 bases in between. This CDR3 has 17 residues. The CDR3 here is CASSLSATTWLGNTIYF. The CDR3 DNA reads TGTGCCAGCAGTTTATCGGCCACCACCTGGCTGGGAAACACCATATATTTT.

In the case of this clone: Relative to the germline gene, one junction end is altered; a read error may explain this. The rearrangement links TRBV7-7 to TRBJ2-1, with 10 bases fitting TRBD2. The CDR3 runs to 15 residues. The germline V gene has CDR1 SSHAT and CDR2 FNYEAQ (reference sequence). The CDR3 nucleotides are TGTGCTAGCAGCCATGGACTAGCGGAATACAATGAGCAGTTCTTC. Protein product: CASSHGLAEYNEQFF.

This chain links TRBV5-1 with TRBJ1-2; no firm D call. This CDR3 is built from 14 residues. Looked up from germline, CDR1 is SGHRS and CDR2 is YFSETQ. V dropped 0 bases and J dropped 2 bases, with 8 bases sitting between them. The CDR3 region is CASSLVGGNYGYTF. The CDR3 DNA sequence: TGCGCCAGCAGCTTGGTGGGAGGGAACTATGGCTACACCTTC.

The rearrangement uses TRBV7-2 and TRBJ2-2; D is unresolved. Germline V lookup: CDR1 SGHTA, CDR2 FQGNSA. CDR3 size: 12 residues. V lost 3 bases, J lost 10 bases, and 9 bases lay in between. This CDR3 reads CASSFSAQELFF. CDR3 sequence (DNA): TGTGCCAGCAGCTTCTCAGCGCAGGAGCTGTTTTTT.

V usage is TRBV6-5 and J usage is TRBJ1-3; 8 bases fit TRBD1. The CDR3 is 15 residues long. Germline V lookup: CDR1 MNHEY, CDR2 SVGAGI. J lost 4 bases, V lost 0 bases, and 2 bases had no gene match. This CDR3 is CASSYSRQGGNTIYF. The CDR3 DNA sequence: TGTGCCAGCAGTTACTCGCGACAGGGGGGAAACACCATATATTTT.

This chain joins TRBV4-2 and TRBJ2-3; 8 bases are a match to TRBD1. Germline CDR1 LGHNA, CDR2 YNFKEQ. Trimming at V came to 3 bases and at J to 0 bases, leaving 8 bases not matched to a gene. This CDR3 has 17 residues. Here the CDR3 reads CASSHKDRAYSTDTQYF. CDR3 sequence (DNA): TGTGCCAGCAGCCACAAGGACAGGGCATACAGCACAGATACGCAGTATTTT.

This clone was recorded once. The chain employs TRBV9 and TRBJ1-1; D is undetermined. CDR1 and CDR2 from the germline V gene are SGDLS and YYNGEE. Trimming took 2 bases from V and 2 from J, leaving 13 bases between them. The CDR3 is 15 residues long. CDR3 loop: CASSVYPAGNTEAFF. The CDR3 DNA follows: TGTGCCAGCAGCGTTTATCCCGCGGGAAACACTGAAGCTTTCTTT.

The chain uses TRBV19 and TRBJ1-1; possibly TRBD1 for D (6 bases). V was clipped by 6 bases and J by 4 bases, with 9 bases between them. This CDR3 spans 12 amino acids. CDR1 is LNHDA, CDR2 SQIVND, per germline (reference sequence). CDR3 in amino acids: CASRLTGTEAFF. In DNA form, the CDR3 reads TGTGCCAGTAGGCTGACAGGCACTGAAGCTTTCTTT.

The CDR3: CASQRTASTDTQYF. In DNA, the CDR3 is TGTGCCAGCCAGCGGACAGCTAGCACAGATACGCAGTATTTT. The gene calls are TRBV5-4 and TRBJ2-3, with D tentatively TRBD1 (6 bases). The CDR3 length is 14 residues. Germline V CDR1 and CDR2: SGHNT, YYREEE (reference sequence). Trimming cost V 7 bases and J 0 bases, with 12 bases left between them.

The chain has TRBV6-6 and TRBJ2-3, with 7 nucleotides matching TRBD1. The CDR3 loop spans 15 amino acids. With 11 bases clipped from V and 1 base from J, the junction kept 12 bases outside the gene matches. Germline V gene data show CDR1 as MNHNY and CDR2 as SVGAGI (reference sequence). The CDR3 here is CASDNRGAGTDTQYF. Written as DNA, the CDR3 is TGTGCCTCCGACAACAGGGGTGCGGGCACAGATACGCAGTATTTT.

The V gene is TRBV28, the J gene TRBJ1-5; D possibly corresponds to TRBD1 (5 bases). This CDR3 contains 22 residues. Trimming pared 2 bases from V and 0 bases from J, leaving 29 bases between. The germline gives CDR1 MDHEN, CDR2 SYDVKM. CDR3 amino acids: CASSLAGDAGTVTGYSNQPQHF. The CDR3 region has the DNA TGTGCCAGCAGTTTAGCGGGGGATGCGGGGACCGTCACAGGTTATAGCAATCAGCCCCAGCATTTT. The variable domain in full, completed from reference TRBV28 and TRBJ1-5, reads DVKVTQSSRYLVKRTGEKVFLECVQDMDHENMFWYRQDPGLGLRLIYFSYDVKMKEKGDIPEGYSVSREKKERFSLILESASTNQTSMYLCASSLAGDAGTVTGYSNQPQHFGDGTRLSIL.

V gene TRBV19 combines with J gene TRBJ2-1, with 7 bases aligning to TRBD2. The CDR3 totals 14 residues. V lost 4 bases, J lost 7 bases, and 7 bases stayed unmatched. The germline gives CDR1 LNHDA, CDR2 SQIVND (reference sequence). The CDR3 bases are TGTGCCAGTAGTACCTCTTCGCGGGGGAATGAGCAGTTCTTC. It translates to CASSTSSRGNEQFF.

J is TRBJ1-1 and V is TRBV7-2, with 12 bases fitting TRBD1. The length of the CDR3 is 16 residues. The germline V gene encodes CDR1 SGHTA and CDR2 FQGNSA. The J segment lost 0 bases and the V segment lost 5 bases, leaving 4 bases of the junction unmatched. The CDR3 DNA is TGTGCCAGCAGCCCCGGGACAGGGGGCGTGAACACTGAAGCTTTCTTT. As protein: CASSPGTGGVNTEAFF.

In DNA form, the CDR3 reads TGCAGCGCCCTCGGGGGGGGAAGGGCAGATACGCAGTATTTT. Translated, it gives CSALGGGRADTQYF. This rearrangement joins TRBV29-1 to TRBJ2-3; 8 bases align to TRBD2. This CDR3 has 14 residues. The J segment lost 4 bases and the V segment lost 7 bases, leaving 10 bases of the junction unmatched. From germline, CDR1 is SQVTM and CDR2 ANQGSEA.

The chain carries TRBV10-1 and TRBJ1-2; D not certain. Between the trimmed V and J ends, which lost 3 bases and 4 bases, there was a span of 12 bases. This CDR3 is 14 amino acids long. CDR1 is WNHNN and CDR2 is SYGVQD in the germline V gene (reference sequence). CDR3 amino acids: CASSENSKPYGYTF. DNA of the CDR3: TGCGCCAGCAGTGAAAACAGCAAACCCTATGGCTACACCTTC.

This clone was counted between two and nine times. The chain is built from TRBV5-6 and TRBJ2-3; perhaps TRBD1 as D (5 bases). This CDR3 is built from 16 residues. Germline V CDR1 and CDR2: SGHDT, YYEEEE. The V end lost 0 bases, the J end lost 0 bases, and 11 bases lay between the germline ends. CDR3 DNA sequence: TGTGCCAGCAGCTTGGGTCCCCCAGGGAGCACAGATACGCAGTATTTT. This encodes CASSLGPPGSTDTQYF.